Many counts were recorded for the clone carrying this TCR beta chain. What it recognizes is unknown. This sample is drawn from a study of T cells after yellow fever vaccination. Study overall: SMART-Seq v4 Ultra Low Input served to prepare low-cell-number fractions.

V was shortened by 3 bases and J by 2 bases, with 17 bases between the two germline ends. Looked up from germline, CDR1 is DFQATT and CDR2 is SNEGSKA (reference sequence). The CDR3 is 16 residues long. Points from the study as a whole: A small share of clonotypes appeared in both CD4 and CD8 compartments. Primary-vaccination clones mostly resurfaced post-booster (more than 95% CD4, roughly 90% CD8). Weaker in magnitude, the secondary response showed a faster peak on day 5 versus 15.

TCRdb fed the 5' RACE reads into MiXCR, producing one record per CDR3 protein. The table has under 150,000 distinct CDR3 sequences, 7.7% seen once. The sequencing used CD4+ T cells sorted from PBMCs, collected 5 days after the yellow fever booster vaccination. The V and J genes are TRBV20-1 and TRBJ2-1, with D perhaps matching TRBD2 (5 bases). The TCR comes from a man aged 25-40 years who received the YFV17D yellow fever vaccine. CDR3 sequence: CSASGFSGRAYNEQFF. CDR3 DNA sequence: TGCAGTGCTAGTGGGTTCTCGGGAAGGGCCTACAATGAGCAGTTCTTC.